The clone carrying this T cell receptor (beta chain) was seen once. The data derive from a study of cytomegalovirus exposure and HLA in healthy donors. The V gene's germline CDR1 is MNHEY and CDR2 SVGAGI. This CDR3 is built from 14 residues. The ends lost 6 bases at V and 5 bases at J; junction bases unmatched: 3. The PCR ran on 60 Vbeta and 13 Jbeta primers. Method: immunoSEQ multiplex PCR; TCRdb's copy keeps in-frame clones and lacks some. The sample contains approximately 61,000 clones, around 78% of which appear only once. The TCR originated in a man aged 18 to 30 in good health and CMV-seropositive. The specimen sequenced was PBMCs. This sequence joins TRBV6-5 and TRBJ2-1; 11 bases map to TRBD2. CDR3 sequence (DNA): TGTGCCAGCAGGTCACTAGCGGGAGACAATGAGCAGTTCTTC. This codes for CASRSLAGDNEQFF.